This TCR beta chain was obtained from a study of radiation and T cells in renal cell carcinoma. V shed 6 bases and J shed 3 bases, with 15 bases lying between them. Germline CDR1 reads WSHSY; CDR2 reads SAAADI. The CDR3 has 14 residues. This sample's time point: baseline pretreatment blood. The treatment here: 15 Gy SBRT to primary tumor, nephrectomy 4 weeks later. Data came from immunoSEQ multiplex PCR; TCRdb stores just in-frame clones and leaves some out. The sample has 95,000 to 150,000 clones; roughly 85% are singletons. Sequences were derived from blood, sampled from a patient whose treatment included radiotherapy and nephrectomy. This clonotype was sampled from a woman between 55 and 75 years old with renal cell carcinoma. V gene TRBV10-2 combines with J gene TRBJ2-7, with TRBD1 as a possible D gene (7 bases). The CDR3 sequence is CASSGGAGGYEQYF. In nucleotides, the CDR3 is TGCGCCAGCAGCGGAGGGGCAGGGGGCTACGAGCAGTACTTC.